This T cell receptor (beta chain) was captured in a study of Tregs in tolerant kidney transplant recipients. This CDR3 has 16 residues. V was pared by 0 bases and J by 6 bases, with 10 bases of the junction left unmatched. Germline V gives CDR1 MNHEY, CDR2 SVGEGT. Here immunoSEQ multiplex PCR was the method, and the copy in TCRdb shows in-frame clones only, minus some. This table lists 25,000 to 35,000 clones. To note about this clone: The read terminates 3 residues before the CDR3 end, so the remaining end is supplied by the germline J gene.

The sequencing used CD8+ T cells from blood, collected before the transplant. The receptor comes from a human donor who received a combined kidney and bone marrow transplant. The chain uses TRBV6-2 or TRBV6-3 and TRBJ2-7; 8 bases align to TRBD2. CDR3 loop: CASSYSMREALVEQYF. The sequenced CDR3 bases are TGTGCCAGCAGTTACTCGATGCGGGAGGCTTTGGTCGAG.